Each of the 24 T cell receptor beta chains below was sequenced from the same sample in a study of cytomegalovirus exposure and HLA in healthy donors (dated by TCRdb to 2017 to 2019). The library was made by the immunoSEQ multiplex PCR assay. For the multiplex PCR, a mixture combining 60 forward primers for TCR Vbeta segments and 13 reverse primers for TCR Jbeta segments was used. This is the immuneACCESS table as TCRdb keeps it, with only in-frame sequences that have V and J called. A part of the clones is gone; compared with another copy, unresolved V genes explain less than half, and the rest is unexplained. The sample profile shows some 190,000 clones; 75% to 90% of them were found once. The ten largest clones capture around 1.4% of the sample. Sequencing was performed on PBMCs. The receptor source for this set is a girl between 10 and 17 years old in good health and CMV-seropositive.

The chain carries TRBV29-1 and TRBJ2-3; 8 nucleotides match TRBD2. CDR3 length equals 18 residues. V lost 1 base, J lost 1 base, and 13 bases stayed unmatched. Germline CDR1 SQVTM, CDR2 ANQGSEA. CDR3 sequence: CSVEGLARVWSGTDTQYF. The DNA for the CDR3 is TGCAGCGTTGAAGGACTAGCGAGAGTCTGGTCGGGCACAGATACGCAGTATTTT.

The chain combines TRBV5-1 with TRBJ2-1; 7 bases line up with TRBD2. Germline CDR1 SGHRS, CDR2 YFSETQ. The CDR3 is 15 amino acids. V shed 1 base, J shed 1 base, and the junction held 2 bases outside the gene matches. The chain's CDR3 is CASSLSAGSYNEQFF. In DNA form, the CDR3 reads TGCGCCAGCAGCTTGTCAGCGGGATCCTACAATGAGCAGTTCTTC.

This chain joins TRBV5-1 and TRBJ2-3; 12 positions match TRBD2. Germline assignment: CDR1 SGHRS and CDR2 YFSETQ. The CDR3 covers 18 residues. Unmatched junction bases numbered 5, after V lost 0 bases and J lost 0 bases. CDR3 amino acids: CASSLASGRARSTDTQYF. CDR3 DNA: TGCGCCAGCAGCTTGGCTAGCGGGAGGGCCCGGAGCACAGATACGCAGTATTTT.

The chain combines TRBV5-1 with TRBJ2-7; 12 bases align to TRBD2. CDR3 length: 14 residues. The V segment lost 5 bases and the J segment 3 bases; nucleotides outside the gene matches: 3. From germline, CDR1 is SGHRS and CDR2 YFSETQ. CDR3 sequence (DNA): TGCGCCAGCAGGAGGACTAGCGGGGACTACGAGCAGTACTTC. The encoded protein is CASRRTSGDYEQYF.

V is TRBV2 and J is TRBJ1-1, with 7 nucleotides matching TRBD1. The CDR3 spans 11 residues. Germline V gives CDR1 SNHLY, CDR2 FYNNEI. Germline trimming cut 10 bases from V and 7 bases from J; bases unmatched to any gene: 6. This CDR3 reads CATHDRVEAFF. DNA for the CDR3: TGTGCCACCCACGACAGGGTTGAAGCTTTCTTT.

This chain links TRBV6-5 with TRBJ1-1, with 7 bases identical to TRBD1. In germline, CDR1 is MNHEY, CDR2 SVGAGI. The CDR3 length is 15 residues. Losses at the gene ends were 0 bases for V and 3 bases for J; bases not matched to a gene: 4. CDR3 DNA: TGTGCCAGCAGTTACTCAGAGACAGGGTACACTGAAGCTTTCTTT. Translated, it gives CASSYSETGYTEAFF.

The chain employs TRBV4-1 and TRBJ2-2; 7 nucleotides match TRBD2. The CDR3 runs to 16 residues. Germline values: CDR1 MGHRA, CDR2 YSYEKL. The junction had 9 bases not matched to a gene; V was cut back by 5 bases and J by 3 bases. CDR3 DNA: TGCGCCAGCAGCTCCTTAGGCCGGGGGGACACCGGGGAGCTGTTTTTT. It translates to CASSSLGRGDTGELFF.

This chain links TRBV6-5 with TRBJ1-5; D unresolved. The length of the CDR3 is 14 residues. Trimming took 3 bases from V and 1 from J, leaving 7 bases between them. Germline CDR1 MNHEY, CDR2 SVGAGI. The CDR3 bases are TGTGCCAGCAGTTATTCCTTGAGCAATCAGCCCCAGCATTTT. This encodes CASSYSLSNQPQHF.

V gene TRBV6-5 combines with J gene TRBJ2-7; 7 positions match TRBD1. CDR1 is MNHEY and CDR2 is SVGAGI in the germline V gene. The ends lost 5 bases at V and 2 bases at J; junction bases unmatched: 9. The CDR3 loop spans 15 amino acids. CDR3 protein: CASSPGQMDPYEQYF. The CDR3 coding sequence is TGTGCCAGCAGTCCGGGACAGATGGACCCCTACGAGCAGTACTTC.

The chain links TRBV5-1 to TRBJ2-5; 7 nucleotides agree with TRBD1. The DNA matches TRBJ2-7 better at its end, which makes the J call doubtful. The CDR3 sequence is 13 residues long. Looked up from germline, CDR1 is SGHRS and CDR2 is YFSETQ. The CDR3 loop is CASSLNRGYEQYF. Written as DNA, the CDR3 is TGCGCCAGCAGCTTGAACAGGGGCTACGAGCAGTACTTC.

This chain joins TRBV29-1 and TRBJ2-2; a possible D gene is TRBD1 (5 bases). The V and J ends lost 8 bases and 0 bases respectively, with 10 bases between them. Germline values: CDR1 SQVTM, CDR2 ANQGSEA. This CDR3 is 13 amino acids long. CDR3 protein: CSTTESNTGELFF. CDR3 nucleotides: TGCAGCACGACAGAGTCGAACACCGGGGAGCTGTTTTTT.

This chain links TRBV19 with TRBJ2-1, with D possibly matching TRBD2 (6 bases). The germline V gene has CDR1 LNHDA and CDR2 SQIVND (reference sequence). V was clipped by 6 bases and J by 5 bases, with 14 bases between them. CDR3 length equals 14 residues. The CDR3 DNA is TGTGCCAGTAGCAAGACCGGGACTGACAATGAGCAGTTCTTC. Amino acids: CASSKTGTDNEQFF.

The gene calls are TRBV7-6 and TRBJ1-1; no firm D call. Germline V lookup: CDR1 SGHVS, CDR2 FNYEAQ. The CDR3 is 15 amino acids. V lost 2 bases to trimming and J lost 4 bases, with 14 bases between them. The CDR3 DNA sequence: TGTGCCAGCAGCTTATTCTTCGGGTTTGGCACTGAAGCTTTCTTT. It codes for CASSLFFGFGTEAFF. The full variable domain, its missing parts supplied by reference TRBV7-6 and TRBJ1-1, is GAGVSQSPRYKVTKRGQDVALRCDPISGHVSLYWYRQALGQGPEFLTYFNYEAQQDKSGLPNDRFSAERPEGSISTLTIQRTEQRDSAMYRCASSLFFGFGTEAFFGQGTRLTVV.

The chain joins TRBV9 to TRBJ2-5, with D possibly matching TRBD2 (6 bases). The V and J ends lost 1 base and 0 bases respectively, with 10 bases between them. The CDR3 runs to 15 residues. CDR1 and CDR2 from the germline V gene are SGDLS and YYNGEE. CDR3 coding DNA: TGTGCCAGCAGCGTAATGGCGGGGTACCAAGAGACCCAGTACTTC. Translation: CASSVMAGYQETQYF.

This clone showed up just a few times. This rearrangement joins TRBV15 to TRBJ2-7; 11 nucleotides line up with TRBD2. This CDR3 is 15 amino acids long. V dropped 0 bases and J dropped 6; count of bases not matched to a gene: 4. In germline, CDR1 is LNHNV, CDR2 YYDKDF (reference sequence). The CDR3 bases are TGTGCCACCAGCAGAGATCGGCTAGCGGGAGGCGAGCAGTACTTC. It translates to CATSRDRLAGGEQYF.

Here the CDR3 reads CEVGTGNTGELFF. In DNA, the CDR3 is TGTGAAGTCGGGACAGGGAACACCGGGGAGCTGTTTTTT. J is TRBJ2-2 and V is TRBV6-1; 8 bases align to TRBD1. CDR3 size: 13 residues. In germline, CDR1 is MNHNS, CDR2 SASEGT.

This chain uses TRBV6-1 with TRBJ1-5; 9 positions match TRBD1. The CDR3 extends over 20 amino acids. Losses at the gene ends were 2 bases for V and 2 bases for J; bases not matched to a gene: 16. The germline V gene encodes CDR1 MNHNS and CDR2 SASEGT. CDR3 amino acids: CASSEPRTGAPRRGNQPQHF. The CDR3 DNA sequence: TGTGCCAGCAGTGAACCTCGGACAGGGGCGCCAAGGAGGGGCAATCAGCCCCAGCATTTT.

This clone was detected only a few times. The chain carries TRBV5-1 and TRBJ1-4; D gene ambiguous. Between the trimmed V and J ends, which lost 1 base and 6 bases, there was a span of 13 bases. Germline assignment: CDR1 SGHRS and CDR2 YFSETQ. The CDR3 contains 15 residues. The CDR3 region has the DNA TGCGCCAGCAGCTTGAGCGGGAGCCAAGATGAAAAACTGTTTTTT. Its translation is CASSLSGSQDEKLFF.

The rearrangement links TRBV14 to TRBJ2-3, with D tentatively TRBD2 (5 bases). The CDR3 sequence is 13 residues long. The V gene's germline CDR1 is SGHDN and CDR2 FVKESK. V was trimmed by 4 bases and J by 7 bases, leaving 12 bases between them. The CDR3 protein is CASSRPGRNTQYF. The CDR3 coding sequence is TGTGCCAGCAGCCGCCCGGGAAGGAATACGCAGTATTTT.

V gene TRBV12-2 combines with J gene TRBJ2-5; the table's D call TRBD2 went unverified against the DNA. TRBV12-2 is described as a pseudogene. This CDR3 contains 17 residues. The DNA for the CDR3 is TGTGCAAGTCGCCCACATGGGAATAGCGGGCGACAAGAGACCCAGTACTTC. Its translation is CASRPHGNSGRQETQYF.

J is TRBJ1-4 and V is TRBV5-4; perhaps TRBD1 as D (5 bases). V gave up 4 bases and J gave up 3 bases, with 16 bases separating them. The CDR3 is made up of 16 amino acids. CDR1 is SGHNT and CDR2 is YYREEE in the germline V gene (reference sequence). CDR3 residues: CASSRGGTPANEKLFF. The CDR3, as DNA: TGTGCCAGCAGCCGGGGGGGAACCCCAGCTAATGAAAAACTGTTTTTT.

The CDR3 protein is CASSGIGGGRSYEQYF. The CDR3 DNA is TGTGCCAGCAGCGGCATCGGGGGGGGAAGGAGCTACGAGCAGTACTTC. The chain uses TRBV5-6 and TRBJ2-7, with 8 bases identical to TRBD2. Germline trimming cut 4 bases from V and 3 bases from J; bases unmatched to any gene: 12. The CDR3 length is 16 residues. Germline V CDR1 and CDR2: SGHDT, YYEEEE.

This chain uses TRBV6-1 with TRBJ1-1; 11 positions agree with TRBD1. The CDR3 extends over 14 amino acids. Germline V gene sequence: CDR1 MNHNS, CDR2 SASEGT. V dropped 6 bases and J dropped 1; count of bases not matched to a gene: 1. In nucleotides, the CDR3 is TGTGCCAGCAGAGGGACAGGGGGGAACACTGAAGCTTTCTTT. Residues: CASRGTGGNTEAFF.

The rearrangement uses TRBV23-1 and TRBJ2-7; 9 nucleotides line up with TRBD1. TRBV23-1 has ORF status, its function being uncertain. The V gene end was trimmed by 5 bases and the J gene end by 3 bases; junction bases not matched to a gene: 5. The CDR3 totals 14 residues. CDR3 bases: TGCGCCAGCAGTGTGGGGGACAGGGTCTACGAGCAGTACTTC. It translates to CASSVGDRVYEQYF.